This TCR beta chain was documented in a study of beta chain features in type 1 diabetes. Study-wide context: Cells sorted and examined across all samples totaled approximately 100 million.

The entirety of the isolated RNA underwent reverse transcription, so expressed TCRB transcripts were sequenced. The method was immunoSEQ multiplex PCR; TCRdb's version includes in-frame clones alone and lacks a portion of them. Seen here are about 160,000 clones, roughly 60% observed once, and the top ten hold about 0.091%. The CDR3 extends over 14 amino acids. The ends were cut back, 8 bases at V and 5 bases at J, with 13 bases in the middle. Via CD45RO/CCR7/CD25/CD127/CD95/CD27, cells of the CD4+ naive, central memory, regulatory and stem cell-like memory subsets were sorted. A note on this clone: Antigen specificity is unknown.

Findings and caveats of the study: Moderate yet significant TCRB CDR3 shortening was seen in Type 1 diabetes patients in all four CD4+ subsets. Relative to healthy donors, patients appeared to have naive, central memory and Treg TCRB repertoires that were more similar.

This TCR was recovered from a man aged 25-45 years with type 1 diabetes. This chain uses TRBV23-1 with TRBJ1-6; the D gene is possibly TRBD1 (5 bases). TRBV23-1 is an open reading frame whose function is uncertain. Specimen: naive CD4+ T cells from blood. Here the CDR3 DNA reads TGCGCCAGCGCCACCCGACAGAATAATTCACCCCTCCACTTT. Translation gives CASATRQNNSPLHF.